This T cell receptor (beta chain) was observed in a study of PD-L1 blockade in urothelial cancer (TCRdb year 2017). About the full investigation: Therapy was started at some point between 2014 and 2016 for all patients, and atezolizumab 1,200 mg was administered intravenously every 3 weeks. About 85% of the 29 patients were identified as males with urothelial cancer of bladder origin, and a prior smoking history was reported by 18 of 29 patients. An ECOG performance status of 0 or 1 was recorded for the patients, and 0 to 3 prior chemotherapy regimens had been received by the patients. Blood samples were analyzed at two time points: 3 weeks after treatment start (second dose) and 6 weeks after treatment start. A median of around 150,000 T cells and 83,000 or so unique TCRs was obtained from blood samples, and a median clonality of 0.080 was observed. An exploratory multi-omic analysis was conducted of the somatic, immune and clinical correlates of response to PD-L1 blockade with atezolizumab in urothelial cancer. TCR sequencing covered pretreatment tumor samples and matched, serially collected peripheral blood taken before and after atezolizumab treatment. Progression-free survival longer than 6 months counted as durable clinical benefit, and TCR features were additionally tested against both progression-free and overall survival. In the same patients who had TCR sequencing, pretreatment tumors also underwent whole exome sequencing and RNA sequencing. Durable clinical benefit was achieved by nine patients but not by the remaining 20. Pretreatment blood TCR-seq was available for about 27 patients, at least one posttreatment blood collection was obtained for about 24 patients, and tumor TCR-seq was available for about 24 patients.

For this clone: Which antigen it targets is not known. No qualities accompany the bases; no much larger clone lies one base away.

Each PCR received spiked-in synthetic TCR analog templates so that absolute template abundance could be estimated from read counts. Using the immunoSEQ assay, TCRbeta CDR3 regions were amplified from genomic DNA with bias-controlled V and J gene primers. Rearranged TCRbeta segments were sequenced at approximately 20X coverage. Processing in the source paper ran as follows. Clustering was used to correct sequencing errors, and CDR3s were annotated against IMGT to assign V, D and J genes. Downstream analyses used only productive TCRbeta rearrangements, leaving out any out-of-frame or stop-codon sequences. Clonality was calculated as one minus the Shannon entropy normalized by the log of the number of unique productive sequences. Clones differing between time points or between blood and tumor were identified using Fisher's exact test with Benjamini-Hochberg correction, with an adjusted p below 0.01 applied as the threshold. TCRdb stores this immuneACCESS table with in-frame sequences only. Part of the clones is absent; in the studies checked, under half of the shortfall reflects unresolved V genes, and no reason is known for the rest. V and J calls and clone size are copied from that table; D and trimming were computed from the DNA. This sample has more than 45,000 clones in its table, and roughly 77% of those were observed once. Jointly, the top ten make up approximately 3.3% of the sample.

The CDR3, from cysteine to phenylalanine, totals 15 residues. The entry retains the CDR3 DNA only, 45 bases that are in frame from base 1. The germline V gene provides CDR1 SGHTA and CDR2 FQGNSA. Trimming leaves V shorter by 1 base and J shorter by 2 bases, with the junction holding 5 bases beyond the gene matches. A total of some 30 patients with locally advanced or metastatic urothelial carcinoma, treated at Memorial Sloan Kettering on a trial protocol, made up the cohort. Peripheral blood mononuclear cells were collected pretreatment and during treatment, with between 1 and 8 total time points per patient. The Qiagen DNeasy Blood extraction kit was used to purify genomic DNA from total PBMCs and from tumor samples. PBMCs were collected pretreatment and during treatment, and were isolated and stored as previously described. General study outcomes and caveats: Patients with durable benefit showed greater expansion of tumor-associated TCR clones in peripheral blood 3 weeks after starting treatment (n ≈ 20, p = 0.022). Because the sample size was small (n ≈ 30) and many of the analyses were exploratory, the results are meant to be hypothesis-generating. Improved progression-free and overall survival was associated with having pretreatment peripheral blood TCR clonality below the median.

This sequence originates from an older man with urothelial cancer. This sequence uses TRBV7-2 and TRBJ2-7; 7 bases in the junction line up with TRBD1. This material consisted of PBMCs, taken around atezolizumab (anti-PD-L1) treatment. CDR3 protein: CASSLGTGVPYEQYF. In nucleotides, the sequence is TGTGCCAGCAGCTTAGGTACAGGGGTTCCCTACGAGCAGTACTTC.